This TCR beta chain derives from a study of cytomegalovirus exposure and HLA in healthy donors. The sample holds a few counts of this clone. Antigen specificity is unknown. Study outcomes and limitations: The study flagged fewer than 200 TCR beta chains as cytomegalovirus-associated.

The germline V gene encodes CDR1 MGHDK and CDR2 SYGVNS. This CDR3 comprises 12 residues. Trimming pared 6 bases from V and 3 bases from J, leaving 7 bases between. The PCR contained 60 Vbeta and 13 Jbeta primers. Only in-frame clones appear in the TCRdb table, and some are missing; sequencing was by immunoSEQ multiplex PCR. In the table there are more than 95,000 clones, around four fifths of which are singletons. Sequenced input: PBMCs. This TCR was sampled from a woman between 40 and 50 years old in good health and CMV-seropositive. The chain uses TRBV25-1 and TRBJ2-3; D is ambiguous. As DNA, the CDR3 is TGTGCCAGCAGCGCCAGAACAGATACGCAGTATTTT. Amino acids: CASSARTDTQYF.